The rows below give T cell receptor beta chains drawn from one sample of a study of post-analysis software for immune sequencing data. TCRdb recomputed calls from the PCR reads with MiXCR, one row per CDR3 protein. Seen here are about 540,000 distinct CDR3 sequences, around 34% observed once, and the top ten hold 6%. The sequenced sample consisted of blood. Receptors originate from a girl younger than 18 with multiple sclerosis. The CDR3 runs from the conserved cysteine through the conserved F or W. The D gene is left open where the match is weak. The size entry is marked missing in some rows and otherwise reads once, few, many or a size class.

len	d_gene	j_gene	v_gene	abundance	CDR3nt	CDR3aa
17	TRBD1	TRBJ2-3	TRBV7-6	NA	TGTGCCAGCAGCTTAGTAGCCGGGACAGAGAGCACAGATACGCAGTATTTT	CASSLVAGTESTDTQYF
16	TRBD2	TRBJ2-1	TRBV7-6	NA	TGTGCCAGCAGCTTAGAGTTACGGGGGGGTTACAATGAGCAGTTCTTC	CASSLELRGGYNEQFF
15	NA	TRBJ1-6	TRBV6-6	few	TGTGCCAGCAGTTACTCGACACGGAATAATTCACCCCTCCACTTT	CASSYSTRNNSPLHF
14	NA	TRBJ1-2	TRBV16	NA	TGTGCCAGCACTCCGGGCAGGGCTAACTATGGCTACACCTTC	CASTPGRANYGYTF
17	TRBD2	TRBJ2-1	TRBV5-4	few	TGTGCCAGCAGCGCCGGGACTAGCGGGGGGCCAAGGAATGAGCAGTTCTTC	CASSAGTSGGPRNEQFF
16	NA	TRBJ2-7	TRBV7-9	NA	TGTGCCAGCAGCTTAGGCAGGGATGGTCCGTGGGAGACCCTGTACTTC	CASSLGRDGPWETLYF
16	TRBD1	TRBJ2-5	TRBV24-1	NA	TGTGCCACCAGTGAGAGTACCGGGGACAGGTCTAGGACCCAGTACTTC	CATSESTGDRSRTQYF
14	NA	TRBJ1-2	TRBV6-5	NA	TGTGCCAGCAGTTACGGAGCTCGAGAGGGCGGCTACACCTTC	CASSYGAREGGYTF
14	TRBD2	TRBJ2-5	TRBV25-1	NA	TGTGCCAGCAGTGTACTAGCGGGGGGGGAGACCCAGTACTTC	CASSVLAGGETQYF
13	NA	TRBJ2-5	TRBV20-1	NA	TGCAGTGCAATTGACGGGGGCCAAGAGACCCAGTACTTC	CSAIDGGQETQYF
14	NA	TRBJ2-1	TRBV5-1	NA	TGCGCCAGCAGCCTAGACCCTCGGTGGGATGAGCAGTTCTTC	CASSLDPRWDEQFF
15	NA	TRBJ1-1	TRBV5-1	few	TGCGCCAGCAGCTTGTATGGGGGCGTGAACACTGAAGCTTTCTTT	CASSLYGGVNTEAFF
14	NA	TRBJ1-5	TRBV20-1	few	TGCAGTGCAGGCCCCGACGGAGCAAATCAGCCCCAGCATTTT	CSAGPDGANQPQHF
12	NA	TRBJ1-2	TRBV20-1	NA	TGCAGTGCGATCAGCGATAACTATGGCTACACCTTC	CSAISDNYGYTF